This TCR beta chain was sequenced in a study of blood T cell repertoires in COVID-19. Study-level background: Sites across the United States, Italy and Spain contributed samples from acute and convalescent COVID-19. From T cells, B-cell-depleted T cells, or PBMCs came the material, which was cDNA or gDNA.

In the original processing: Amplification of reference gene primers was used by the study to estimate nucleated cell counts. Data came from immunoSEQ multiplex PCR; TCRdb stores just in-frame clones and leaves some out. The D gene and trimming were derived from the DNA, and the V and J assignments and clone size from that table. Of about 100,000 clones listed, around 81% were seen once; the top ten hold about an eighth. CDR3 length equals 16 residues. Germline CDR1 SGHTA, CDR2 FQGNSA. The V and J ends lost 0 bases and 2 bases, in that order; junction bases with no gene match: 5. The source of this sequence is a man in his fifties or sixties with active or convalescent COVID-19. The chain uses TRBV7-2 and TRBJ2-3; 7 bases line up with TRBD2. The sample consisted of peripheral blood. The CDR3 here is CASSLALADSTDTQYF. CDR3 DNA sequence: TGTGCCAGCAGCTTAGCTCTAGCGGACTCCACAGATACGCAGTATTTT.